This TCR beta chain originates from a study of T-cell memory formation after mild COVID-19. Each CDR3 protein is one row after TCRdb ran MiXCR on the 5' RACE reads. The table includes under 200,000 distinct CDR3 sequences, about a third detected once. Trimming removed 2 bases at V and 0 bases at J, with 8 bases between. Germline CDR1 is SGHVS and CDR2 is FNYEAQ. The CDR3 is made up of 15 amino acids. In this sample, this clonotype is medium-sized (0.01 to 0.1%). The sequencing sample was made of PBMCs or a T cell subset sorted from them (not recorded which). The sequence came from an adult woman who had mild COVID-19 (a few samples of this study predate the infection). Cell type and time point are not known. The chain carries TRBV7-6 and TRBJ2-1, with D uncertain. The CDR3 sequence: CASSLSVDSYNEQFF. CDR3 bases: TGTGCCAGCAGCTTAAGCGTGGACTCCTACAATGAGCAGTTCTTC.